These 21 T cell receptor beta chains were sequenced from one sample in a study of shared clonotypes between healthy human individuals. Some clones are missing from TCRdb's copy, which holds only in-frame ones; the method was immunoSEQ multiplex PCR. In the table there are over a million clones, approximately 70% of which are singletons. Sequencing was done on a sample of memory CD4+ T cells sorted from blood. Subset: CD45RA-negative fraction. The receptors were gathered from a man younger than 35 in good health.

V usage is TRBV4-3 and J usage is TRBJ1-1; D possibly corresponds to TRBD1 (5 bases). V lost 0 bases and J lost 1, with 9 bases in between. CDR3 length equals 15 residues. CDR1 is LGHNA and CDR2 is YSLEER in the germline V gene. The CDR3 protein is CASSQDPGQNTEAFF. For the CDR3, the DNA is TGCGCCAGCAGCCAAGATCCGGGGCAGAACACTGAAGCTTTCTTT.

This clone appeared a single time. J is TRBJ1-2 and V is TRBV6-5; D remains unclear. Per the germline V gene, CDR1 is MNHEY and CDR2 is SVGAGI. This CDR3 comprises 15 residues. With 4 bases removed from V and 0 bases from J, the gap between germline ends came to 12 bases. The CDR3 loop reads CASSLLFASNYGYTF. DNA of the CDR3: TGTGCCAGCAGTTTACTGTTCGCTTCTAACTATGGCTACACCTTC.

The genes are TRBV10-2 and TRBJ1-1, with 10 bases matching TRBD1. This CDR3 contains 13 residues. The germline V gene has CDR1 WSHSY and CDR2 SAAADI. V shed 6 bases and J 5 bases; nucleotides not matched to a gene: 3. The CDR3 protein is CASRKGQGTEAFF. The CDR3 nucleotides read TGCGCCAGCAGGAAGGGACAGGGGACTGAAGCTTTCTTT.

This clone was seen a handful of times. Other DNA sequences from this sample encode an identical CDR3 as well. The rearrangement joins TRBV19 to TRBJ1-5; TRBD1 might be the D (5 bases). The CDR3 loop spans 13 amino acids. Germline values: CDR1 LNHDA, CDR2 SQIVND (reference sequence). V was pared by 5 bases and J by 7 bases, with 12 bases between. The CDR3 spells CASSGQGSQPQHF. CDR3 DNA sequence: TGTGCCAGTAGTGGGCAGGGTTCCCAGCCCCAGCATTTT. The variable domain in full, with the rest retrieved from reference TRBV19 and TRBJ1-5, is DGGITQSPKYLFRKEGQNVTLSCEQNLNHDAMYWYRQDPGQGLRLIYYSQIVNDFQKGDIAEGYSVSREKKESFPLTVTSAQKNPTAFYLCASSGQGSQPQHFGDGTRLSIL.

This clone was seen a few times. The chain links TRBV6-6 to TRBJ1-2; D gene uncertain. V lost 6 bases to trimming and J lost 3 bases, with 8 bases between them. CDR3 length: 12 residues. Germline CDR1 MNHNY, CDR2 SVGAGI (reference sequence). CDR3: CASRLTDYGYTF. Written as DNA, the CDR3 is TGTGCCAGCAGATTGACGGACTATGGCTACACCTTC.

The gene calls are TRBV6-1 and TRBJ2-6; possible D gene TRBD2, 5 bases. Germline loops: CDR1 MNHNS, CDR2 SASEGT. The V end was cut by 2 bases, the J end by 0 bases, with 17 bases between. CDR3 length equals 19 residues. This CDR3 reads CASSEKIGETASGANVLTF. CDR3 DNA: TGTGCCAGCAGTGAAAAGATCGGGGAAACGGCCTCTGGGGCCAACGTCCTGACTTTC.

Written as DNA, the CDR3 is TGTGCCAGCAGCTTAGAGCCCGACAGGGGGAGGTATGGCTACACCTTC. It is translated as CASSLEPDRGRYGYTF. This chain links TRBV7-8 with TRBJ1-2, with TRBD1 matching 9 bases. Looked up from germline, CDR1 is SGHVS and CDR2 is FQNEAQ. This CDR3 has 16 residues. Trimming took 1 base from V and 5 from J; bases not matched to a gene: 8.

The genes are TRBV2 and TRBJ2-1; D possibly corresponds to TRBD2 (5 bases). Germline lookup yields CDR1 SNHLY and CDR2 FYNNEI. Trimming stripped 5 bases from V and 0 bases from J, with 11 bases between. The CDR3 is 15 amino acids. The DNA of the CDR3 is TGTGCCAGCAGTTTCGGACTTAGCTCCTACAATGAGCAGTTCTTC. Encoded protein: CASSFGLSSYNEQFF.

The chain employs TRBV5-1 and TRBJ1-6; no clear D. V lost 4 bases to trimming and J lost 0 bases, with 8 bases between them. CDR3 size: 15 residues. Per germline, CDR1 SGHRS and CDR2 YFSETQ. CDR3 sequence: CASSTGSSYNSPLHF. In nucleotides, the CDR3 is TGCGCCAGCAGCACGGGAAGCTCCTATAATTCACCCCTCCACTTT.

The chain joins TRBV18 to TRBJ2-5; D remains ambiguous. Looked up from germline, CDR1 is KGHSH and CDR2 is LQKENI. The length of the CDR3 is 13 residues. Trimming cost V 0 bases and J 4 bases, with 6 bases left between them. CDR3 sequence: CASSPPVTETQYF. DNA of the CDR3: TGTGCCAGCTCACCACCGGTAACAGAGACCCAGTACTTC.

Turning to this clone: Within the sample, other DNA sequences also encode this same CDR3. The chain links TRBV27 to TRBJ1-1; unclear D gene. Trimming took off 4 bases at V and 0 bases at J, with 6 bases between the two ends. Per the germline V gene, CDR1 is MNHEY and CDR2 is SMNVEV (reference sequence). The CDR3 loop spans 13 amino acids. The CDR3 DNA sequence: TGTGCCAGCAGTTCTCTCCTGAACACTGAAGCTTTCTTT. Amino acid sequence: CASSSLLNTEAFF.

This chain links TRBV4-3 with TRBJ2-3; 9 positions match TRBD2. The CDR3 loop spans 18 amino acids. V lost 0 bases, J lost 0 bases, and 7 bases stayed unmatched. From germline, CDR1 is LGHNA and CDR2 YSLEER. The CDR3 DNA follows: TGCGCCAGCAGCCAAGAACCTAGCGGGATCTCTAGCACAGATACGCAGTATTTT. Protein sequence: CASSQEPSGISSTDTQYF.

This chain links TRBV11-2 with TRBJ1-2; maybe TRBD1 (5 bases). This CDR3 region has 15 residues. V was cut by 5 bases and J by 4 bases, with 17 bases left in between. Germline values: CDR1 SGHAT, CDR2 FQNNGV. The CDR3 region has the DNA TGTGCCAGCAGCCTCGGGCGGCGGGGCACCTATGGCTACACCTTC. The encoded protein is CASSLGRRGTYGYTF. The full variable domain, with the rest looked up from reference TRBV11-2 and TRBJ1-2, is EAGVAQSPRYKIIEKRQSVAFWCNPISGHATLYWYQQILGQGPKLLIQFQNNGVVDDSQLPKDRFSAERLKGVDSTLKIQPAKLEDSAVYLCASSLGRRGTYGYTFGSGTRLTVV.

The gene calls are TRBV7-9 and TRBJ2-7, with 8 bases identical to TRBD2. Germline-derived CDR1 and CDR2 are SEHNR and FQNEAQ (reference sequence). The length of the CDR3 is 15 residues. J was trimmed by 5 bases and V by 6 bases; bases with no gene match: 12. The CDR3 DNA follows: TGTGCCAGCAGGACGGACAGCGGGAGAGAGAACGAGCAGTACTTC. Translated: CASRTDSGRENEQYF.

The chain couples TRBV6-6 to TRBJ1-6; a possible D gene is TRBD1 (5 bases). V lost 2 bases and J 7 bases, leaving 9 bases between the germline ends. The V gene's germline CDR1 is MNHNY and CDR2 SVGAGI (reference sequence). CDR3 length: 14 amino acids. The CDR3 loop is CASSYRGRNSPLHF. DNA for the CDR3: TGTGCCAGCAGTTACCGGGGGAGGAATTCACCCCTCCACTTT.

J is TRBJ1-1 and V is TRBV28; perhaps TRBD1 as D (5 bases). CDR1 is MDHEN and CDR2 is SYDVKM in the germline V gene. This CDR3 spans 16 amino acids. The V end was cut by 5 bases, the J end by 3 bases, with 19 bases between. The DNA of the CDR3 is TGTGCCAGCAGTCCTTACAAGTGGGGGAGGGACACTGAAGCTTTCTTT. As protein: CASSPYKWGRDTEAFF. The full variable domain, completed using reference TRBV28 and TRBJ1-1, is DVKVTQSSRYLVKRTGEKVFLECVQDMDHENMFWYRQDPGLGLRLIYFSYDVKMKEKGDIPEGYSVSREKKERFSLILESASTNQTSMYLCASSPYKWGRDTEAFFGQGTRLTVV.

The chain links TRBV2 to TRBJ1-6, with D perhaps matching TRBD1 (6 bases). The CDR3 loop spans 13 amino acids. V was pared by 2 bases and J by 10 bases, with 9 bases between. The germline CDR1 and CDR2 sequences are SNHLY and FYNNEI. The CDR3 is CASSERGQSPLHF. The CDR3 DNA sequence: TGTGCCAGCAGTGAACGGGGGCAATCACCCCTCCACTTT.

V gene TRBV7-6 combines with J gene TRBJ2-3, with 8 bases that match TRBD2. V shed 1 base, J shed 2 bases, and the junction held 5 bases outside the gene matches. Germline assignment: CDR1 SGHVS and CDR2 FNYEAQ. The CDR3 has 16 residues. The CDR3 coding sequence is TGTGCCAGCAGCTTAGTCGTCGGGAGGGCCACAGATACGCAGTATTTT. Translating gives CASSLVVGRATDTQYF.

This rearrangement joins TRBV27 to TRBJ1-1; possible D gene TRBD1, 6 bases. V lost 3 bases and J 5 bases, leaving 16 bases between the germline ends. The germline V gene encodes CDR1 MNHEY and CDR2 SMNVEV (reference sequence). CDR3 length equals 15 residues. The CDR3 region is CASSFSPGVGTEAFF. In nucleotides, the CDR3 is TGTGCCAGCAGTTTTTCTCCAGGGGTGGGGACTGAAGCTTTCTTT.

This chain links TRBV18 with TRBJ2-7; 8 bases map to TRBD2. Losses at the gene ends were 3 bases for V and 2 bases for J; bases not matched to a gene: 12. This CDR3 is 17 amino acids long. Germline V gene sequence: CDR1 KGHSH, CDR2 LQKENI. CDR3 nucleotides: TGTGCCAGCTCACCGGCTCTTAGGACTAGCATTCCCTACGAGCAGTACTTC. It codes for CASSPALRTSIPYEQYF.

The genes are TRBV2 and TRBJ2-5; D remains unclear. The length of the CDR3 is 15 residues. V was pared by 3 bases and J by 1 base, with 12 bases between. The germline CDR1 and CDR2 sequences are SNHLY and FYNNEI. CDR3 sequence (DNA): TGTGCCAGCAGTGAGGTGAAGACGGTCCAAGAGACCCAGTACTTC. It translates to CASSEVKTVQETQYF.